Shown below are 19 T cell receptor beta chains from a single sample sequenced in a study of blood T cell repertoires in COVID-19 (dated by TCRdb to the early 2020s). The library was generated by the immunoSEQ multiplex PCR assay. TCRdb took this table from immuneACCESS and kept in-frame rearrangements with V and J called. Such tables lack part of the clones; where checked against another copy, unresolved V genes explain under half of the gap, and the rest is unexplained. The sample has 150,000 to 200,000 clones on record, 80% to 90% of them singletons. Jointly, the top ten make up 1.5% to 2% of the sample. What was sequenced was peripheral blood. These receptors were obtained from a man aged 18-30 years who had recovered from COVID-19.

The chain couples TRBV4-3 to TRBJ2-7; TRBD2 matches 10 bases. Germline V gives CDR1 LGHNA, CDR2 YSLEER. This CDR3 is built from 15 residues. With 2 bases clipped from V and 1 base from J, the junction kept 2 bases outside the gene matches. The CDR3 is CASSQTAGGSYEQYF. The CDR3 DNA reads as TGCGCCAGCAGCCAAACAGCGGGAGGGTCCTACGAGCAGTACTTC.

This clone turned up a few times. The chain combines TRBV7-9 with TRBJ1-1, with TRBD1 identical over 7 bases. This CDR3 has 12 residues. Losses at the gene ends were 4 bases for V and 8 bases for J; bases not matched to a gene: 4. Germline CDR1 reads SEHNR; CDR2 reads FQNEAQ (reference sequence). The CDR3 DNA follows: TGTGCCAGCAGCTCCCGGGACAGAGAAGCTTTCTTT. It codes for CASSSRDREAFF.

The V and J genes are TRBV11-1 and TRBJ2-7, with TRBD2 identical over 9 bases. CDR3 length: 15 residues. Germline-derived CDR1 and CDR2 are SGHAT and FQDESV (reference sequence). V gave up 1 base and J gave up 4 bases; unmatched junction bases: 5. The CDR3 DNA reads TGTGCCAGCAGCTTAGATCGCGGGAGGGTATACGAGCAGTACTTC. It is translated as CASSLDRGRVYEQYF.

The chain is built from TRBV2 and TRBJ2-3; no clear D gene. CDR3 length: 13 amino acids. Germline V gene lookup returns CDR1 SNHLY and CDR2 FYNNEI. Trimming cost V 7 bases and J 2 bases, with 10 bases left between them. The CDR3 reads CASKAGSTDTQYF. The DNA for the CDR3 is TGTGCCAGCAAGGCAGGATCCACAGATACGCAGTATTTT.

The V gene is TRBV7-2, the J gene TRBJ1-2; no clear D gene. This CDR3 has 11 amino acids. V was cut by 4 bases and J by 8 bases, with 8 bases left in between. Looked up from germline, CDR1 is SGHTA and CDR2 is FQGNSA. The DNA for the CDR3 is TGTGCCAGCAGCTATCCGGGGGGCTACACCTTC. Translated, it gives CASSYPGGYTF.

The chain carries TRBV19 and TRBJ2-3; 8 bases line up with TRBD2. Trimming cost V 5 bases and J 8 bases; bases outside gene matches: 3. The CDR3 runs 12 residues. The germline gives CDR1 LNHDA, CDR2 SQIVND (reference sequence). The CDR3 protein is CASSPSGGTQYF. In DNA form, the CDR3 reads TGTGCCAGTAGTCCCAGCGGGGGTACGCAGTATTTT.

Written as DNA, the CDR3 is TGCAGCGTAAACCGCTTCGGACAGGGTCGGGCCACAGATACGCAGTATTTT. Its translation is CSVNRFGQGRATDTQYF. The chain links TRBV29-1 to TRBJ2-3; 8 bases match TRBD1. This CDR3 has 17 amino acids. The germline gives CDR1 SQVTM, CDR2 ANQGSEA. The V segment lost 6 bases and the J segment 2 bases; nucleotides outside the gene matches: 16.

The chain's CDR3 is CASSIGLSGRIEQYF. CDR3 in DNA: TGCGCCAGCAGCATAGGACTAAGCGGGAGGATCGAGCAGTACTTC. This chain links TRBV5-1 with TRBJ2-7, with TRBD2 matching 9 bases. The CDR3 extends over 15 amino acids. Per germline, CDR1 SGHRS and CDR2 YFSETQ. The trim removed 4 bases at V and 6 bases at J, leaving 11 bases unmatched.

The rearrangement joins TRBV7-8 to TRBJ2-7, with TRBD1 as a possible D gene (6 bases). There are 14 residues in the CDR3. From germline, CDR1 is SGHVS and CDR2 FQNEAQ. V lost 5 bases and J lost 3, with 14 bases in between. The CDR3 bases are TGTGCCAGCAGCCGGACAGAGAATCACTACGAGCAGTACTTC. Encoded protein: CASSRTENHYEQYF. Complete variable domain (other parts from reference TRBV7-8 and TRBJ2-7): GAGVSQSPRYKVAKRGQDVALRCDPISGHVSLFWYQQALGQGPEFLTYFQNEAQLDKSGLPSDRFFAERPEGSVSTLKIQRTQQEDSAVYLCASSRTENHYEQYFGPGTRLTVT.

This rearrangement joins TRBV5-8 to TRBJ2-2; TRBD1 matches at 8 bases. The CDR3 extends over 16 amino acids. Germline loops: CDR1 SGHTS, CDR2 YDEGEE. The J segment lost 0 bases and the V segment lost 0 bases, leaving 1 base of the junction unmatched. The CDR3 here is CASSLVDRANTGELFF. DNA of the CDR3: TGTGCCAGCAGCTTGGTGGACAGGGCGAACACCGGGGAGCTGTTTTTT.

This chain uses TRBV27 with TRBJ1-4; tentatively, D is TRBD1 (6 bases). The CDR3 extends over 13 amino acids. The germline V gene encodes CDR1 MNHEY and CDR2 SMNVEV (reference sequence). V was cut by 8 bases and J by 8 bases, with 15 bases left in between. This CDR3 reads CASETGGTEKLFF. The CDR3 DNA reads as TGTGCCAGCGAGACGGGGGGCACAGAAAAACTGTTTTTT.

CDR3: CASSLYRAGYGYTF. The DNA for the CDR3 is TGTGCCAGCAGTTTGTACAGGGCGGGCTATGGCTACACCTTC. The gene calls are TRBV27 and TRBJ1-2; D possibly corresponds to TRBD1 (6 bases). This CDR3 comprises 14 residues. V was clipped by 3 bases and J by 4 bases, with 12 bases between them. Per germline, CDR1 MNHEY and CDR2 SMNVEV (reference sequence).

CDR3 coding DNA: TGTGCCAGCAGTTCCGGACAGGGGACTTTTGAGACCCAGTACTTC. Protein: CASSSGQGTFETQYF. The chain carries TRBV27 and TRBJ2-5; 9 nucleotides line up with TRBD1. The CDR3 covers 15 residues. The trim removed 4 bases at V and 5 bases at J, leaving 8 bases unmatched. The V gene's germline CDR1 is MNHEY and CDR2 SMNVEV (reference sequence).

This chain uses TRBV6-5 with TRBJ1-1; tentative D call: TRBD1 (5 bases). The V end lost 4 bases, the J end lost 5 bases, and 17 bases lay between the germline ends. CDR1 MNHEY and CDR2 SVGAGI come from the germline V gene. The CDR3 runs to 15 residues. The CDR3 protein is CASSSYRTSRTEAFF. The CDR3 nucleotides are TGTGCCAGCAGTTCCTACAGGACTAGTAGAACTGAAGCTTTCTTT.

The chain recombines TRBV11-2 with TRBJ2-5; TRBD2 aligns across 8 bases. V shed 1 base and J 4 bases; nucleotides not matched to a gene: 14. Germline V gene data show CDR1 as SGHAT and CDR2 as FQNNGV. The length of the CDR3 is 18 residues. The CDR3 protein is CASSLGDGRAFRRETQYF. The CDR3 DNA follows: TGTGCCAGCAGCTTAGGAGACGGGAGGGCCTTTAGGAGAGAGACCCAGTACTTC.

The rearrangement uses TRBV27 and TRBJ2-1, with 8 bases identical to TRBD1. There are 14 residues in the CDR3. CDR1 is MNHEY and CDR2 is SMNVEV in the germline V gene (reference sequence). V trimming: 6 bases; J trimming: 2 bases; junction bases outside the gene matches: 3. CDR3 bases: TGTGCCAGCAGCCCGGGACAGGCCTACAATGAGCAGTTCTTC. As protein: CASSPGQAYNEQFF.

The V gene is TRBV27, the J gene TRBJ1-2, with 8 bases fitting TRBD1. The V gene end was trimmed by 6 bases and the J gene end by 4 bases; junction bases not matched to a gene: 1. Per germline, CDR1 MNHEY and CDR2 SMNVEV (reference sequence). The CDR3 contains 12 residues. The CDR3 is CASSGTGYGYTF. CDR3 bases: TGTGCCAGCAGCGGGACAGGCTATGGCTACACCTTC.

V gene TRBV27 combines with J gene TRBJ2-3; 7 bases fit TRBD1. CDR3 length: 17 amino acids. V lost 2 bases to trimming and J lost 4 bases; unmatched junction nucleotides: 12. The germline V gene has CDR1 MNHEY and CDR2 SMNVEV (reference sequence). For the CDR3, the DNA is TGTGCCAGCAGTTTACGTCCCGACAGGGCGAGGGCAGATACGCAGTATTTT. Translating gives CASSLRPDRARADTQYF.

Written as DNA, the CDR3 is TGTGCCAGCAACGGTCGTCTCATGGATGAGCAGTTCTTC. Translation gives CASNGRLMDEQFF. The chain employs TRBV6-5 and TRBJ2-1, with D uncertain. V was trimmed by 7 bases and J by 8 bases, leaving 15 bases between them. Germline V gives CDR1 MNHEY, CDR2 SVGAGI. The CDR3 length is 13 residues.